Included here is one T cell receptor (beta chain) sequence, with context. Its specificity is unknown. This specimen comes from a study of T cell repertoires in cytomegalovirus infection. Whole-study context: Shared public TCR beta signatures pointed to both CMV infection and a matching HLA type.

Overall study findings and caveats: HLA-C-restricted CMV clonotypes gave the most frequent clonotype in two of eight donors. The cumulative frequency of public TCR beta families identified carriers of CMV plus the relevant HLA.

Using its own MiXCR run on the reads, TCRdb lists one record per CDR3 protein. Among around 130,000 distinct CDR3 sequences listed, roughly 9% were seen once. The specimen was PBMCs. The receptor comes from a human donor in good health (CMV status not recorded). Some clones in this sample may be carry-over from other donors' samples.

CDR3 residues: CSVEDLGGTAVTYGYTF. The CDR3 DNA sequence: TGCAGCGTTGAAGACCTAGGAGGGACAGCCGTCACCTATGGCTACACCTTC. The chain has TRBV29-1 and TRBJ1-2, with 7 bases fitting TRBD1. From germline, CDR1 is SQVTM and CDR2 ANQGSEA. This CDR3 spans 17 amino acids. The trim removed 0 bases at V and 4 bases at J, leaving 14 bases unmatched.